A selection of T cell receptor beta chains follows, all from one sample in a study of blood T cell repertoires in COVID-19. Here immunoSEQ multiplex PCR was the method, and the copy in TCRdb shows in-frame clones only, minus some. There are a few hundred thousand clones in the sample; 89% occur only once, and under 6.5% lies in the top ten. The sample taken for sequencing was peripheral blood. Every receptor here comes from a man aged 18 to 30 who had recovered from COVID-19. Each CDR3 is given with its conserved first and last residue. The D gene is left open where the match is weak. Expanded clones are given a class, and other clones once, few, many or no size at all.

J gene,D gene,V gene,clone size,CDR3 protein,CDR3 DNA
TRBJ1-2,NA,TRBV18,NA,CASSPTGGLANYGYTF,TGTGCCAGCTCACCAACGGGGGGACTAGCTAACTATGGCTACACCTTC
TRBJ1-6,NA,TRBV5-1,few,CASSLNTGIDSPLHF,TGCGCCAGCAGCTTGAATACGGGGATCGATTCACCCCTCCACTTT
TRBJ2-2,TRBD1,TRBV27,NA,CASSFRGGLSGTGGFSTGELFF,TGTGCCAGCAGTTTTAGGGGGGGATTATCCGGGACAGGGGGTTTCAGCACCGGGGAGCTGTTTTTT
TRBJ2-2,TRBD2,TRBV4-1,NA,CASSQEPSGRARTGELFF,TGCGCCAGCAGCCAAGAACCTAGCGGGAGGGCAAGGACCGGGGAGCTGTTTTTT
TRBJ1-6,NA,TRBV4-2,few,CASSREGQAGNSPLHF,TGTGCCAGCAGCCGGGAAGGACAAGCGGGAAATTCACCCCTCCACTTT
TRBJ2-1,NA,TRBV9,NA,CASSVRGFNGEQFF,TGTGCCAGCAGCGTAAGGGGGTTCAATGGTGAGCAGTTCTTC
TRBJ2-2,NA,TRBV6-2/TRBV6-3,NA,CASSYSPSGRNTGELFF,TGTGCCAGCAGTTACTCTCCCAGTGGGAGAAACACCGGGGAGCTGTTTTTT
TRBJ2-6,NA,TRBV27,NA,CASSLLSSAGANVLTF,TGTGCCAGCAGTTTATTGAGCTCGGCTGGGGCCAACGTCCTGACTTTC
TRBJ1-1,NA,TRBV10-3,NA,CAIRSEARGSMNTEAFF,TGTGCCATCAGGTCGGAGGCCAGGGGATCAATGAACACTGAAGCTTTCTTT
TRBJ2-1,TRBD2,TRBV10-2,NA,CASRRRTSGGNGGEQFF,TGCGCCAGCAGACGTAGGACTAGCGGGGGGAATGGGGGTGAGCAGTTCTTC
TRBJ1-3,NA,TRBV9,NA,CASSVGSSGNTIYF,TGTGCCAGCAGCGTAGGGAGTTCTGGAAACACCATATATTTT
TRBJ1-2,NA,TRBV29-1,NA,CSVSFSGGYTF,TGCAGCGTGTCCTTCTCGGGGGGCTACACCTTC
TRBJ2-3,TRBD2,TRBV13,NA,CASSSQAGSTDTQYF,TGTGCCAGCAGCTCCCAAGCGGGGAGCACAGATACGCAGTATTTT
TRBJ1-1,NA,TRBV29-1,NA,CSVQSDSGRAEAFF,TGCAGCGTTCAATCGGACTCAGGTAGGGCTGAAGCTTTCTTT
TRBJ2-3,TRBD2,TRBV9,NA,CASSVDAAGGQDTQYF,TGTGCCAGCAGCGTAGATGCGGCGGGGGGGCAAGATACGCAGTATTTT
TRBJ2-5,NA,TRBV6-1,NA,CASSEGTNQETQYF,TGTGCCAGCAGTGAAGGGACTAACCAAGAGACCCAGTACTTC
TRBJ2-1,TRBD2,TRBV6-2/TRBV6-3,NA,CASSYGPSGNGEQFF,TGTGCCAGCAGTTACGGCCCTAGCGGGAACGGTGAGCAGTTCTTC
TRBJ1-6,TRBD1,TRBV3-1/TRBV3-2,few,CASSQEDRANSPLHF,TGTGCCAGCAGCCAAGAGGACAGGGCAAATTCACCCCTCCACTTT
TRBJ1-2,TRBD1,TRBV6-5,once,CASRIDRDYGYTF,TGTGCCAGCAGGATAGACAGGGATTATGGCTACACCTTC
TRBJ2-2,NA,TRBV5-4,NA,CASSPSTGYTGELFF,TGTGCCAGCAGCCCATCGACTGGGTACACCGGGGAGCTGTTTTTT
TRBJ2-5,TRBD2,TRBV5-4,NA,CASSGTRETQYF,TGTGCCAGCAGCGGGACTAGAGAGACCCAGTACTTC
TRBJ1-6,NA,TRBV6-5,few,CASSPGRVNSPLHF,TGTGCCAGCTCCCCCGGGAGGGTTAATTCACCCCTCCACTTT
TRBJ1-2,NA,TRBV6-5,NA,CASSYGVPRTELGYTF,TGTGCCAGCAGTTACGGGGTCCCTAGGACAGAACTAGGCTACACCTTC
TRBJ1-1,TRBD1,TRBV15,NA,CATSRVWTGGAEAFF,TGTGCCACCAGCAGAGTTTGGACAGGGGGCGCGGAAGCTTTCTTT
TRBJ2-2,TRBD2,TRBV7-2,once,CASSLGGLAGTTGELFF,TGTGCCAGCAGCTTAGGTGGGCTAGCGGGCACCACCGGGGAGCTGTTTTTT
TRBJ2-7,TRBD1,TRBV4-1,NA,CASSQVLGTGSYEQYF,TGCGCCAGCAGCCAAGTTCTCGGGACAGGGTCCTACGAGCAGTACTTC
TRBJ1-5,NA,TRBV7-2,NA,CASSLKADYSNQPQHF,TGTGCCAGCAGCTTAAAGGCCGACTATAGCAATCAGCCCCAGCATTTT
TRBJ2-7,TRBD1,TRBV9,NA,CASSEGDSYSYEQYF,TGTGCCAGCAGCGAAGGGGACAGCTACTCCTACGAGCAGTACTTC
TRBJ1-6,TRBD1,TRBV6-5,NA,CATPRTQGANSPLHF,TGTGCCACCCCCCGCACACAGGGGGCTAATTCACCCCTCCACTTT
TRBJ1-1,NA,TRBV3-1/TRBV3-2,NA,CASWGGGTEAFF,TGTGCCTCTTGGGGGGGAGGCACTGAAGCTTTCTTT
TRBJ2-2,NA,TRBV14,NA,CASSHWAGELFF,TGTGCCAGCAGCCATTGGGCAGGGGAGCTGTTTTTT
TRBJ2-3,NA,TRBV6-5,NA,CASSLGTGTDTQYF,TGTGCCAGCAGTCTCGGGACTGGCACAGATACGCAGTATTTT
TRBJ1-5,NA,TRBV29-1,NA,CSVALTVSNQPQHF,TGCAGCGTTGCCCTAACAGTTAGCAATCAGCCCCAGCATTTT
TRBJ2-7,NA,TRBV7-6,NA,CASSLDGTSTYEQYF,TGTGCCAGCAGCTTAGATGGGACAAGTACCTACGAGCAGTACTTC
TRBJ2-7,TRBD2,TRBV19,NA,CASSGGLSPYEQYF,TGTGCCAGTAGTGGGGGACTATCGCCCTACGAGCAGTACTTC
TRBJ2-7,TRBD2,TRBV3-1/TRBV3-2,NA,CASSQGTSGSSYEQYF,TGTGCCAGCAGCCAAGGGACTAGCGGAAGCTCCTACGAGCAGTACTTC
TRBJ1-1,NA,TRBV6-6,NA,CASSYPMTGNTEAFF,TGTGCCAGCAGTTACCCAATGACAGGCAACACTGAAGCTTTCTTT
TRBJ2-5,TRBD2,TRBV10-2,NA,CASSGVGGRERLAGSGLETQYF,TGCGCCAGCAGTGGGGTAGGGGGCAGAGAGAGACTAGCGGGAAGTGGGTTAGAGACCCAGTACTTC
TRBJ2-1,TRBD2,TRBV27,NA,CASSLYPSTSGSHDNEQFF,TGTGCCAGCAGTTTATACCCTTCGACTAGCGGGAGCCATGACAATGAGCAGTTCTTC
TRBJ2-3,NA,TRBV4-1,NA,CASSLAVDTQYF,TGCGCCAGCAGCCTAGCGGTGGATACGCAGTATTTT
TRBJ2-2,NA,TRBV2,few,CASSGRDSRELFF,TGTGCCAGCAGTGGGCGGGACTCCCGGGAGCTGTTTTTT
TRBJ2-7,TRBD2,TRBV9,NA,CASSVGSSGDRIGYEQYF,TGTGCCAGCAGCGTAGGGTCTAGCGGTGATAGAATCGGATACGAGCAGTACTTC
TRBJ1-1,NA,TRBV5-1,few,CASSLEQARTEAFF,TGCGCCAGCAGCTTGGAGCAGGCACGCACTGAAGCTTTCTTT
TRBJ1-6,TRBD1,TRBV7-2,NA,CASNRGESPLHF,TGTGCCAGCAACAGGGGAGAATCACCCCTCCACTTT
TRBJ2-7,NA,TRBV19,NA,CASSIVFAGGNEQYF,TGTGCCAGTAGTATAGTGTTCGCAGGGGGGAACGAGCAGTACTTC
TRBJ2-1,NA,TRBV6-1,NA,CASSERGNEQFF,TGTGCCAGCAGTGAGAGGGGGAATGAGCAGTTCTTC
TRBJ2-7,TRBD1,TRBV3-1/TRBV3-2,once,CASSRKTGSITYEQYF,TGTGCCAGCAGCCGGAAGACAGGGAGTATAACCTACGAGCAGTACTTC
TRBJ1-1,TRBD1,TRBV19,NA,CASSDRGSLGTEAFF,TGTGCCAGTAGTGACAGGGGTAGTCTGGGGACTGAAGCTTTCTTT
TRBJ2-2,NA,TRBV27,NA,CASSFGGYTGELFF,TGTGCCAGCAGTTTCGGGGGTTATACCGGGGAGCTGTTTTTT
TRBJ2-7,TRBD2,TRBV2,NA,CASIGGGTSGIAASEQYF,TGTGCCAGCATTGGGGGAGGGACTAGCGGGATAGCCGCTTCCGAGCAGTACTTC
TRBJ1-1,NA,TRBV19,NA,CASSLGGKNEAFF,TGTGCCAGTAGTCTCGGCGGGAAGAATGAAGCTTTCTTT
TRBJ1-1,TRBD1,TRBV19,NA,CASRITGTGVSKAFF,TGTGCCAGTAGGATTACCGGGACAGGGGTCTCGAAGGCTTTCTTT
TRBJ1-2,TRBD1,TRBV9,NA,CASSPRGDRQIYGYTF,TGTGCCAGCAGCCCTAGGGGGGACAGGCAAATTTATGGCTACACCTTC